This TCR beta chain was identified during a study of Ad26.COV2.S vaccination and SARS-CoV-2 variants. Germline V gene data show CDR1 as KGHDR and CDR2 as SFDVKD. Trimming removed 0 bases from V and 6 bases from J, with 6 bases in between. This CDR3 spans 13 amino acids. Indicated treatment: some 19 received Ad26.COV2.S at low or high dose, single or two shots; about 5 received placebo; per-sample allocation not given. Following the first vaccine or placebo injection, samples were taken on day 63. Clones were sequenced by immunoSEQ multiplex PCR, and TCRdb holds only the in-frame ones, with some missing. Of roughly 300,000 clones in the sample, 75% to 90% were seen once.

The receptor was isolated from a person aged 18-65 years who received the Ad26.COV2.S COVID-19 vaccine or a placebo. This sample comprised peripheral blood, obtained in a trial of Ad26.COV2.S vaccine versus placebo. V and J are TRBV24-1 and TRBJ2-3; TRBD1 might be the D (6 bases). The CDR3 is CATSDLRGDTQYF. CDR3 coding DNA: TGTGCCACCAGTGATTTGAGGGGGGATACGCAGTATTTT.